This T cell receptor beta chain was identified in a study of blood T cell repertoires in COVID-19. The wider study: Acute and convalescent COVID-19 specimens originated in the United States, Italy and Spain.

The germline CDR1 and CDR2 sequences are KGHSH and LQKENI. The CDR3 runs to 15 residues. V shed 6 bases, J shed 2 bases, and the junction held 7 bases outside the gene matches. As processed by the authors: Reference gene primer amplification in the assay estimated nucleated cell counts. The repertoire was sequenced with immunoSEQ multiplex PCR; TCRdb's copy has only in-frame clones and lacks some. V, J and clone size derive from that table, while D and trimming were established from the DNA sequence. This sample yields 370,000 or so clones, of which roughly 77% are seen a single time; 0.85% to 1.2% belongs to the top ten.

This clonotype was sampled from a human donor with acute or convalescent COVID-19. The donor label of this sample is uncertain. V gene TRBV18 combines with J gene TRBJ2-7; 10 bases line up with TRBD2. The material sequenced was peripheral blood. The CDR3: CASSVGAGGPYEQYF. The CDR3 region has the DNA TGTGCCAGCTCCGTGGGAGCGGGAGGGCCCTACGAGCAGTACTTC.